The entry that follows covers one TCR beta chain sequence. This record belongs to a study of blood T cell repertoires in COVID-19. For the study at large: The origin of the acute and convalescent COVID-19 samples was the United States, Italy and Spain. Nucleic acid was either cDNA or gDNA, and it came from T cells, B-cell-depleted T cells, or PBMCs.

In the authors' methods: Using reference gene primer amplification, nucleated cell counts were estimated. Produced via immunoSEQ multiplex PCR; TCRdb's table is partial and in-frame only. That table supplies the V and J calls and clone size; D and trimming were determined from the DNA. The sample lists over 250,000 clones, roughly 88% occurring once. The material sequenced was peripheral blood. This TCR was recovered from a woman in her seventies with acute or convalescent COVID-19.

The CDR3 coding sequence is TGCGCCAGCAGTCCGGGGGGGGCCCCTGGGGCCAACGTCCTGACTTTC. Protein: CASSPGGAPGANVLTF. V gene TRBV4-1 combines with J gene TRBJ2-6, with 8 bases that match TRBD2. J gave up 2 bases and V 6 bases, and 6 bases lay outside the gene matches. From germline, CDR1 is MGHRA and CDR2 YSYEKL. The CDR3 totals 16 residues.